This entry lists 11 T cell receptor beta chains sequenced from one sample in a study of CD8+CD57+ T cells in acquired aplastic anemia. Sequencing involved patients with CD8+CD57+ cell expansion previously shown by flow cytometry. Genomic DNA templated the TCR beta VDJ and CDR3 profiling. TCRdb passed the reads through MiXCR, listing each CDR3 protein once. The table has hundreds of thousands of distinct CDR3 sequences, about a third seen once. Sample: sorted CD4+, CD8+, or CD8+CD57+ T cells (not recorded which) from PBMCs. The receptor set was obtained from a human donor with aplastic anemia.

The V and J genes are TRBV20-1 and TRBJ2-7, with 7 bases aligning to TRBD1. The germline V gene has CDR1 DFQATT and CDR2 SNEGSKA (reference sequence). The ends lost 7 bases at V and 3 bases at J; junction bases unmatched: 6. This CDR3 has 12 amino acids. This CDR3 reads CSGDRLNYEQYF. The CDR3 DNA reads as TGCAGTGGGGACAGATTAAACTACGAGCAGTACTTC.

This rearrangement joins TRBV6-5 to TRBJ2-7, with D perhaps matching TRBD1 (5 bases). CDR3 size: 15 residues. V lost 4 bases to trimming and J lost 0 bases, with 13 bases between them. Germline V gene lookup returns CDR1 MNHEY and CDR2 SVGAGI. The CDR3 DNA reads TGTGCCAGCAGTTTCCTGGACACCTACTCCTACGAGCAGTACTTC. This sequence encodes CASSFLDTYSYEQYF.

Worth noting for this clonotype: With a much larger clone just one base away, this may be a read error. CDR3 nucleotides: TGCAGTGCTAGAGACCACAAGTTTGATAGCACCTTC. This translates into CSARDHKFDSTF. The rearrangement links TRBV20-1 to TRBJ1-2; D gene ambiguous. This CDR3 region has 12 residues. CDR1 is DFQATT and CDR2 is SNEGSKA in the germline V gene (reference sequence). Trimming cost V 0 bases and J 13 bases, with 15 bases left between them.

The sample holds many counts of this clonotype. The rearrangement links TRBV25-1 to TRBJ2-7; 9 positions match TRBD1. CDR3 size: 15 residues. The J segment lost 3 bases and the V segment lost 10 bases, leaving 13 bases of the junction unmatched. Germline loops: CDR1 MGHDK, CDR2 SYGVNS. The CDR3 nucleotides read TGTGCCACCCAAAAGACAGGGGGGACGGACTACGAGCAGTACTTC. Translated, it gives CATQKTGGTDYEQYF.

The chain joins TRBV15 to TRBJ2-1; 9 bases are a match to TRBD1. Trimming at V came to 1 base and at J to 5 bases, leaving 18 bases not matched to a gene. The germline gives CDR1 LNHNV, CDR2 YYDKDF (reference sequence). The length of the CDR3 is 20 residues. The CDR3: CATSRVGTGFVGTLHNEQFF. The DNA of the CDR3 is TGTGCCACCAGCAGAGTGGGGACAGGGTTTGTCGGAACTTTACACAATGAGCAGTTCTTC.

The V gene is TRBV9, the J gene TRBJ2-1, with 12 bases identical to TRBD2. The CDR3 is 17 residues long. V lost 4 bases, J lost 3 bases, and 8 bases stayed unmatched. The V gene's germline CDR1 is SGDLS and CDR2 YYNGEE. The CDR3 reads CASSHQLAGGHYNEQFF. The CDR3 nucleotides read TGTGCCAGCAGCCACCAACTAGCGGGGGGACACTACAATGAGCAGTTCTTC.

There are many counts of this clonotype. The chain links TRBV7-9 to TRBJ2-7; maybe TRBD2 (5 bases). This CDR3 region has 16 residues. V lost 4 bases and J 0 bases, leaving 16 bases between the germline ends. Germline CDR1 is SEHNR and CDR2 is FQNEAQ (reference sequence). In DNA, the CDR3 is TGTGCCAGCAGCTCCGAGGGATTTCAGAGCTCCTACGAGCAGTACTTC. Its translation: CASSSEGFQSSYEQYF.

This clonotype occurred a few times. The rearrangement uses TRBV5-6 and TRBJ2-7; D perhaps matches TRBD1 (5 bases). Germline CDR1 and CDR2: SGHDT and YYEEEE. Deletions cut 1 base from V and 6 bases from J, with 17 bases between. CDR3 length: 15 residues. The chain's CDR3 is CASSLWARAALEQYF. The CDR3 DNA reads TGTGCCAGCAGCTTGTGGGCCAGGGCGGCACTCGAGCAGTACTTC.

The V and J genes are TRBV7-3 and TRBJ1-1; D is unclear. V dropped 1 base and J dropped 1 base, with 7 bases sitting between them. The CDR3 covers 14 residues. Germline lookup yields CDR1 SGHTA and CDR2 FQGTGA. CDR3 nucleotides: TGTGCCAGCAGCTTAAACAGACAGAACACTGAAGCTTTCTTT. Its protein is CASSLNRQNTEAFF.

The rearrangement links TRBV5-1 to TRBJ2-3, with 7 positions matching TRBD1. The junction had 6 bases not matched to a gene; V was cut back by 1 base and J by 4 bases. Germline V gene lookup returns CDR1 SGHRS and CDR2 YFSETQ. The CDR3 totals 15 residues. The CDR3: CASSLQGQEADTQYF. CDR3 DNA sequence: TGCGCCAGCAGCTTGCAAGGACAGGAGGCAGATACGCAGTATTTT.

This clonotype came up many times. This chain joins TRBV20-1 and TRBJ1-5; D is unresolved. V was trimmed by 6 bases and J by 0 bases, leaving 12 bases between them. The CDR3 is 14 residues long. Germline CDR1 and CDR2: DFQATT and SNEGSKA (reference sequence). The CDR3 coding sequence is TGCAGTGCCCTCCCGGGAAATAGCAATCAGCCCCAGCATTTT. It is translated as CSALPGNSNQPQHF.